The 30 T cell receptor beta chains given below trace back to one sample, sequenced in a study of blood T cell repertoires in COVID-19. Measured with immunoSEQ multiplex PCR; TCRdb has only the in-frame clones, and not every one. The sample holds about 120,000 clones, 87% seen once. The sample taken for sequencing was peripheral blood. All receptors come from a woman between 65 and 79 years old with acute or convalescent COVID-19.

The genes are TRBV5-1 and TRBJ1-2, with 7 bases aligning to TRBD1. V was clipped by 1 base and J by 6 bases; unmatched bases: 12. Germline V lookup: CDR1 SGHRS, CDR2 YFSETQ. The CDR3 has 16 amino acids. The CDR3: CASSLTPSQGDHGYTF. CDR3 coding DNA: TGCGCCAGCAGCTTGACCCCCAGTCAGGGGGATCATGGCTACACCTTC.

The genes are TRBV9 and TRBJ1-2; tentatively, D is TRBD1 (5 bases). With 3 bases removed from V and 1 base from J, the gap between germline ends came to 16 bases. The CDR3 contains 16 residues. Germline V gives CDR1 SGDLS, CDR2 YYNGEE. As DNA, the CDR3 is TGTGCCAGCAGCGCTGTGCGGGGGGTACTTAACTATGGCTACACCTTC. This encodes CASSAVRGVLNYGYTF.

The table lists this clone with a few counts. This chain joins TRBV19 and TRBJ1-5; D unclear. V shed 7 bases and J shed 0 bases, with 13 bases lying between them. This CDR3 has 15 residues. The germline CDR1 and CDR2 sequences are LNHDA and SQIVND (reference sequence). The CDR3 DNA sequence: TGTGCCAGTAAACCACAGAGCTATAGCAATCAGCCCCAGCATTTT. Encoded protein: CASKPQSYSNQPQHF.

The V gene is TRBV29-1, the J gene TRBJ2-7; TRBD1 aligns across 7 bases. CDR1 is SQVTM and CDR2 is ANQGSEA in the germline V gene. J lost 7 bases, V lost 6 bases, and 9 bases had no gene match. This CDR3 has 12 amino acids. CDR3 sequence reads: CSVAGTATEQYF. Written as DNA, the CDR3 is TGCAGCGTCGCCGGGACAGCCACAGAGCAGTACTTC.

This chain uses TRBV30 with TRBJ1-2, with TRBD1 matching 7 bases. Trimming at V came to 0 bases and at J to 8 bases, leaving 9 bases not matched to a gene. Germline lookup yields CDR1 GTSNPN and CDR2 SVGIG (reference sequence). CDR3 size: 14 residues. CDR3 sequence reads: CAWSVQGPELGYTF. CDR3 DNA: TGTGCCTGGAGTGTACAGGGGCCGGAACTGGGCTACACCTTC.

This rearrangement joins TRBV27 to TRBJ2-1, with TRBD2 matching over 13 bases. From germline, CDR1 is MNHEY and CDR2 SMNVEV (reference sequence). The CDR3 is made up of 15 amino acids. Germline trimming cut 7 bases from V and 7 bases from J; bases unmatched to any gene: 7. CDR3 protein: CASNQLAGGRNEQFF. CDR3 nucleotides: TGTGCCAGCAATCAACTAGCGGGGGGGCGGAATGAGCAGTTCTTC.

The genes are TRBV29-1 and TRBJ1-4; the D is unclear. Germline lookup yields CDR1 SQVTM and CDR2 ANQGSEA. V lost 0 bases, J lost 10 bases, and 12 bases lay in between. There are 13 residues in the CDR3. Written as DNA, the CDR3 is TGCAGCGTTGAAGATCCGGCAGGTCGAAAACTGTTTTTT. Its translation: CSVEDPAGRKLFF.

CDR3 sequence reads: CASSSGGRANEKLFF. The CDR3 DNA reads TGTGCCAGCAGCTCTGGCGGGAGGGCCAATGAAAAACTGTTTTTT. V usage is TRBV3-1 (or the pseudogene TRBV3-2) and J usage is TRBJ1-4; D is undetermined. This CDR3 spans 15 amino acids. CDR1 and CDR2 (germline): LGHDT, YNNKEL (reference sequence). The germline V and J ends were trimmed by 5 bases and 5 bases, with 15 bases remaining between them.

This CDR3 is CASSIYLNTEAFF. The CDR3 nucleotides read TGTGCCAGTAGTATCTACCTTAACACTGAAGCTTTCTTT. The gene calls are TRBV19 and TRBJ1-1; D is uncertain. Germline CDR1 and CDR2: LNHDA and SQIVND (reference sequence). The V end lost 3 bases, the J end lost 2 bases, and 7 bases lay between the germline ends. The CDR3 is 13 amino acids.

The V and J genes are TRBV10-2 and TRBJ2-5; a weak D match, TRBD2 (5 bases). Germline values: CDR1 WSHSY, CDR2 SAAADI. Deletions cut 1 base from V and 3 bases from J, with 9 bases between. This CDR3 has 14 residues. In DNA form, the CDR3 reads TGCGCCAGCAGTGAGTTACTAGTGAAAGAGACCCAGTACTTC. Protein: CASSELLVKETQYF.

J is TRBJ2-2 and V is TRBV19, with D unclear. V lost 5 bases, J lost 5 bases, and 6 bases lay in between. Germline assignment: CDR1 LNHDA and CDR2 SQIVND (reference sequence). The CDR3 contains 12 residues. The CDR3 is CASSSYTGELFF. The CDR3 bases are TGTGCCAGTAGTTCTTATACCGGGGAGCTGTTTTTT.

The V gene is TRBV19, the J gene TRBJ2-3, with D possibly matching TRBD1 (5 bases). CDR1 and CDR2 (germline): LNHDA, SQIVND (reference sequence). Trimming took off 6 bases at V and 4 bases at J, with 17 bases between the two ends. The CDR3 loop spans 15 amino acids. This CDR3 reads CASRNSQGGADTQYF. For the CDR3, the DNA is TGTGCCAGTAGAAACTCCCAGGGTGGCGCAGATACGCAGTATTTT. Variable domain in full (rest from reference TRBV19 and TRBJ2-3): DGGITQSPKYLFRKEGQNVTLSCEQNLNHDAMYWYRQDPGQGLRLIYYSQIVNDFQKGDIAEGYSVSREKKESFPLTVTSAQKNPTAFYLCASRNSQGGADTQYFGPGTRLTVL.

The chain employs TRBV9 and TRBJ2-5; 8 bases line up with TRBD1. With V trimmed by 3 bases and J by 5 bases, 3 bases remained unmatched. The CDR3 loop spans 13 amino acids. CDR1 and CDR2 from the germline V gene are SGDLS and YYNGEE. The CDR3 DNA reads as TGTGCCAGCAGCGGGACAGGGTTTGAGACCCAGTACTTC. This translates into CASSGTGFETQYF.

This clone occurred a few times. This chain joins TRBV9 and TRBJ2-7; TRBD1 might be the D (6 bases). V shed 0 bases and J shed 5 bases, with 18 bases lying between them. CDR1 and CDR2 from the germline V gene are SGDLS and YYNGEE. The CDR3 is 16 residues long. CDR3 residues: CASSVALGQGHHEQYF. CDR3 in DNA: TGTGCCAGCAGCGTAGCTTTGGGCCAGGGGCACCACGAGCAGTACTTC.

The CDR3 nucleotides are TGTGCCAGCACCGGGGGGGCGCCGGGAAACACCATATATTTT. Amino acid sequence: CASTGGAPGNTIYF. The rearrangement joins TRBV11-2 to TRBJ1-3; the D gene is possibly TRBD1 (6 bases). This CDR3 spans 14 amino acids. Germline V gene sequence: CDR1 SGHAT, CDR2 FQNNGV. Trimming cost V 7 bases and J 4 bases, with 14 bases left between them.

The CDR3 coding sequence is TGTGCCTGGAGTGTCCTCGGGGGTAGCACTGAAGCTTTCTTT. Translated, it gives CAWSVLGGSTEAFF. The chain links TRBV30 to TRBJ1-1, with a weak D call TRBD1 (5 bases). Germline V CDR1 and CDR2: GTSNPN, SVGIG (reference sequence). The CDR3 totals 14 residues. V was trimmed by 0 bases and J by 4 bases, leaving 12 bases between them.

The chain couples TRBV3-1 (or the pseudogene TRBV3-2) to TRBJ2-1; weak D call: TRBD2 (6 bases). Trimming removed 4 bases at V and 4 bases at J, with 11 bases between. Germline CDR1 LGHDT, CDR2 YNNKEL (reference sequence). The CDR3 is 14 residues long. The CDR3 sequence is CASSPPGLYNEQFF. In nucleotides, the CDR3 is TGTGCCAGCAGCCCCCCGGGACTTTACAATGAGCAGTTCTTC.

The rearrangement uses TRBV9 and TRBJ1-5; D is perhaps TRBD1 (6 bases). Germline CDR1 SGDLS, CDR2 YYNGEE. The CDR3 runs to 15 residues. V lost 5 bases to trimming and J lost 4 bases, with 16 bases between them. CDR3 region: CASSRAGVGNQPQHF. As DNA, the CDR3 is TGTGCCAGCAGTCGTGCAGGGGTGGGTAATCAGCCCCAGCATTTT.

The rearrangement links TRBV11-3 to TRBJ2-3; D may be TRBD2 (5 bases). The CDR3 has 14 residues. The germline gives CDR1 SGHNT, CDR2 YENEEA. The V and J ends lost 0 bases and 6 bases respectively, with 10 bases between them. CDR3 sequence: CASSLEWESDTQYF. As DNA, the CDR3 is TGTGCCAGCAGCTTAGAGTGGGAGTCGGATACGCAGTATTTT. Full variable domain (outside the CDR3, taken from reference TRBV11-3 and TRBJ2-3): EAGVVQSPRYKIIEKKQPVAFWCNPISGHNTLYWYLQNLGQGPELLIRYENEEAVDDSQLPKDRFSAERLKGVDSTLKIQPAELGDSAVYLCASSLEWESDTQYFGPGTRLTVL.

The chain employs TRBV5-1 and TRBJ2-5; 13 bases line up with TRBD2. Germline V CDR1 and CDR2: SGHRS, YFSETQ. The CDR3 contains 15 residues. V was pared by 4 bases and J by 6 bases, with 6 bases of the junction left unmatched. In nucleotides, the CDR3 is TGCGCCAGCAGCCCAGGGACTAGCGGGGTAAAGACCCAGTACTTC. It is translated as CASSPGTSGVKTQYF.

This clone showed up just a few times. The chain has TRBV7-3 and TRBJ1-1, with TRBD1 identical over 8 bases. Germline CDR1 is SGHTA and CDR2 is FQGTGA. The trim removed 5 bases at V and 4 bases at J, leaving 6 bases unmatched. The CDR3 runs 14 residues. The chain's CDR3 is CASSTAGGSTEAFF. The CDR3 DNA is TGTGCCAGCAGCACAGCAGGGGGCAGCACTGAAGCTTTCTTT.

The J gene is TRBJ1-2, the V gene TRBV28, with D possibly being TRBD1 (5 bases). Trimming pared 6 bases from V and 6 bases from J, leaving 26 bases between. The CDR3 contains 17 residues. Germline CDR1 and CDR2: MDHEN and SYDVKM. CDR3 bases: TGTGCCAGCAGCCGACTTTCTGGGGACTTAAGAAAGGATGGCTACACCTTC. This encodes CASSRLSGDLRKDGYTF.

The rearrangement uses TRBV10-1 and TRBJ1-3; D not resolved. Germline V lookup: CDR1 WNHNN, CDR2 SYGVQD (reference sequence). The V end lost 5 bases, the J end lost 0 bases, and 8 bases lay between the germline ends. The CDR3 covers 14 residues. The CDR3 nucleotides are TGCGCCAGCAGTATGAGGGACTCTGGAAACACCATATATTTT. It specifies CASSMRDSGNTIYF.

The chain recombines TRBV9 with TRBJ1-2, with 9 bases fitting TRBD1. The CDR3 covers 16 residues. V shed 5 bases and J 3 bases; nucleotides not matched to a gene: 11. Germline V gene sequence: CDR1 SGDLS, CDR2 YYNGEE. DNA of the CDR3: TGTGCCAGCAGACCCGGGACAGGGTCAGAGTACTATGGCTACACCTTC. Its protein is CASRPGTGSEYYGYTF.

Here the CDR3 reads CASSPQLGREAFF. In DNA, the CDR3 is TGTGCCAGCAGTCCCCAGCTGGGGCGGGAAGCTTTCTTT. V is TRBV12-3 or TRBV12-4 and J is TRBJ1-1; D perhaps matches TRBD1 (5 bases). The CDR3 length is 13 residues. Trimming stripped 5 bases from V and 8 bases from J, with 15 bases between.

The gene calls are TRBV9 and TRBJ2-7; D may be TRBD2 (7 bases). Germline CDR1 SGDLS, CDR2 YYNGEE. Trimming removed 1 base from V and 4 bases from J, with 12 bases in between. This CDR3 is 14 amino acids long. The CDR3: CASSVRGGGYEQYF. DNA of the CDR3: TGTGCCAGCAGCGTACGCGGGGGCGGGTACGAGCAGTACTTC.

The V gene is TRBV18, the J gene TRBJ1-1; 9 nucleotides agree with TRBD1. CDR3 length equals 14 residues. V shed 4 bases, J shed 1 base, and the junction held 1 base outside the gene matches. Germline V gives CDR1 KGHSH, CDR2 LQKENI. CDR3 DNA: TGTGCCAGCTCACTGGACAGGGGGAACACTGAAGCTTTCTTT. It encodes CASSLDRGNTEAFF.

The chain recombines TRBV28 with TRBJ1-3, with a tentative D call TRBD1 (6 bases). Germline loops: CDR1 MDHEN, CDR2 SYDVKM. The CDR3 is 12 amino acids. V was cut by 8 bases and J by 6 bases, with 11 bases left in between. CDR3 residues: CASGTGLNTIYF. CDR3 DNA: TGTGCCAGCGGAACAGGGTTAAACACCATATATTTT.

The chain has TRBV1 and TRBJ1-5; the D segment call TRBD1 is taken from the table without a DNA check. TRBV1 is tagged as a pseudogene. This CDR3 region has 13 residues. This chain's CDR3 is CTSKRTGNQPQHF. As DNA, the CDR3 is TGCACCAGTAAGCGGACAGGCAATCAGCCCCAGCATTTT.

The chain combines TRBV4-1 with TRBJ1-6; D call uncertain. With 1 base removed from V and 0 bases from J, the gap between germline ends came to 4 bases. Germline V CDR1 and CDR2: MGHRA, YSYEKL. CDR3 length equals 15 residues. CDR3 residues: CASSQGDSYNSPLHF. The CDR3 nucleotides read TGCGCCAGCAGCCAAGGCGACTCCTATAATTCACCCCTCCACTTT.